This TCR beta chain was obtained from a study of shared clonotypes between healthy human individuals. Libraries were prepared by immunoSEQ multiplex PCR; TCRdb keeps only in-frame clonotypes and omits some of them. The sample has under 2.5 million clones; about nine tenths are singletons. The CDR3 runs 16 residues. The germline gives CDR1 MGHRA, CDR2 YSYEKL. V lost 3 bases and J lost 5, with 17 bases in between. This clone appeared once. The antigen is undetermined. Study-wide findings and caveats: Memory subsets generally showed smaller estimated richness than naive subsets did. Clonotype sharing across donors was expected to vary with sequencing depth.

Sequencing input: naive CD4+ T cells from PBMCs. The subset is: CD45RA+ positively selected. The J gene is TRBJ1-3, the V gene TRBV4-1; D is perhaps TRBD1 (5 bases). This receptor was taken from a man between 18 and 35 years old in good health. Some clones in this sample may be carry-over from other donors' samples. The CDR3 bases are TGCGCCAGCAGCCATCCGGGGGGTACGCGTAGAAACACCATATATTTT. Protein product: CASSHPGGTRRNTIYF.